These 25 T cell receptor beta chains came from one sample sequenced in a study of T cells in Graves' hyperthyroidism and ophthalmopathy. Amplified TCR beta CDR3 regions derived from RNA transcripts. A set of HTBI primers served as the primers for a first-round RT-PCR of the TCR CDR3. A single record per CDR3 protein comes from TCRdb applying MiXCR to the multiplex PCR reads. Of 450,000 to 700,000 distinct CDR3 sequences listed, roughly 46% were seen once; the top ten hold approximately 8.4%. Sequences were obtained from peripheral blood or thyroid tissue (not recorded which). Source of these receptors: a woman younger than 30 with Graves' hyperthyroidism.

This clonotype showed up many times. The rearrangement joins TRBV25-1 to TRBJ2-6; D gene uncertain. There are 15 residues in the CDR3. Per germline, CDR1 MGHDK and CDR2 SYGVNS. Trimming took off 5 bases at V and 0 bases at J, with 8 bases between the two ends. Here the CDR3 DNA reads TGTGCCAGCAGTTCATGGATCTCTGGGGCCAACGTCCTGACTTTC. Its protein is CASSSWISGANVLTF.

About this clonotype: As the CDR3 is not closed by the conserved phenylalanine or tryptophan, this likely results from a read error. The limits of the CDR3 on the DNA are not certain, so only TCRdb's listed CDR3 is given. The chain employs TRBV10-1 and TRBJ1-1. Germline CDR1 reads WNHNN; CDR2 reads SYGVQD (reference sequence). The CDR3 length equals 14 residues, ends included. The CDR3 loop is CASSESGKNTEASS.

This clonotype was detected ten times or more. V and J are TRBV19 and TRBJ1-6, with D maybe TRBD1 (6 bases). The CDR3 runs 14 residues. CDR1 LNHDA and CDR2 SQIVND come from the germline V gene (reference sequence). Trimming removed 6 bases at V and 10 bases at J, with 16 bases between. The CDR3 is CASSHTGRSSPLHF. The CDR3 region has the DNA TGTGCCAGTAGCCATACAGGGAGAAGCTCACCCCTCCACTTT. The whole variable domain, remainder taken from reference TRBV19 and TRBJ1-6, is DGGITQSPKYLFRKEGQNVTLSCEQNLNHDAMYWYRQDPGQGLRLIYYSQIVNDFQKGDIAEGYSVSREKKESFPLTVTSAQKNPTAFYLCASSHTGRSSPLHFGNGTRLTVT.

This clonotype was found many times. The V gene is TRBV3-1, the J gene TRBJ2-7, with TRBD2 matching over 11 bases. From germline, CDR1 is LGHDT and CDR2 YNNKEL (reference sequence). The CDR3 consists of 16 residues. Unmatched junction bases numbered 5, after V lost 4 bases and J lost 0 bases. The CDR3 coding sequence is TGTGCCAGCAGCCCCGAAGGACTAGCGGGCTCCTACGAGCAGTACTTC. It yields the protein CASSPEGLAGSYEQYF.

This chain links TRBV29-1 with TRBJ2-7, with D perhaps matching TRBD2 (6 bases). There are 17 residues in the CDR3. Deletions cut 0 bases from V and 0 bases from J, with 18 bases between. Germline V gene data show CDR1 as SQVTM and CDR2 as ANQGSEA. The CDR3 coding sequence is TGCAGCGTTGAAGATCCGGGGGACGAAGCTTTCTCCTACGAGCAGTACTTC. This codes for CSVEDPGDEAFSYEQYF.

This chain uses TRBV20-1 with TRBJ2-2; TRBD1 agrees at 9 bases. Per the germline V gene, CDR1 is DFQATT and CDR2 is SNEGSKA (reference sequence). This CDR3 is built from 15 residues. J was trimmed by 5 bases and V by 0 bases; bases with no gene match: 4. CDR3 nucleotide sequence: TGCAGTGCTAGAGAACAGGGGGCGGGAACCGGGGAGCTGTTTTTT. This gives the protein CSAREQGAGTGELFF.

This clonotype was counted once. The chain joins TRBV29-1 to TRBJ2-5; the match to TRBD2 covers 10 bases. The V segment lost 7 bases and the J segment 3 bases; nucleotides outside the gene matches: 8. Looked up from germline, CDR1 is SQVTM and CDR2 is ANQGSEA. The CDR3 is 14 residues long. The CDR3 loop is CSGLAGAPKETQYF. CDR3 coding DNA: TGCAGCGGGCTAGCGGGAGCTCCGAAAGAGACCCAGTACTTC.

This rearrangement joins TRBV5-1 to TRBJ2-7; D assignment may be TRBD1 or TRBD2 (5 bases each). The CDR3 runs 15 residues. V lost 2 bases and J 5 bases, leaving 17 bases between the germline ends. In germline, CDR1 is SGHRS, CDR2 YFSETQ. DNA for the CDR3: TGCGCCAGCAGCTTACAGGCTGGGAGAGAGGACGAGCAGTACTTC. Protein product: CASSLQAGREDEQYF.

The genes are TRBV5-4 and TRBJ1-3; D is perhaps TRBD1 (6 bases). Per germline, CDR1 SGHNT and CDR2 YYREEE (reference sequence). The CDR3 has 16 amino acids. V gave up 4 bases and J gave up 0 bases, with 14 bases separating them. The CDR3 nucleotides are TGTGCCAGCAGCCCGGGGGGGCAGAGCTCTGGAAACACCATATATTTT. It yields the protein CASSPGGQSSGNTIYF. Supplemented by reference TRBV5-4 and TRBJ1-3, the full variable domain reads ETGVTQSPTHLIKTRGQQVTLRCSSQSGHNTVSWYQQALGQGPQFIFQYYREEENGRGNFPPRFSGLQFPNYSSELNVNALELDDSALYLCASSPGGQSSGNTIYFGEGSWLTVV.

The V and J genes are TRBV29-1 and TRBJ2-5, with 9 bases aligning to TRBD1. Germline CDR1 reads SQVTM; CDR2 reads ANQGSEA. There are 13 residues in the CDR3. The V segment lost 3 bases and the J segment 3 bases; nucleotides outside the gene matches: 2. CDR3 coding DNA: TGCAGCGTTGATTGGACAGGGGAAGAGACCCAGTACTTC. Amino acids: CSVDWTGEETQYF.

The table lists this clonotype with many counts. The gene calls are TRBV7-9 and TRBJ1-4; TRBD1 aligns across 8 bases. The CDR3 extends over 15 amino acids. V dropped 4 bases and J dropped 4; count of bases not matched to a gene: 5. Per germline, CDR1 SEHNR and CDR2 FQNEAQ (reference sequence). The CDR3 nucleotides read TGTGCCAGCAGCTCGACAGGGGCTAGTAATGAAAAACTGTTTTTT. This gives the protein CASSSTGASNEKLFF.

This clonotype appeared a single time. A junction boundary mismatches the germline segment, possibly from a read error. The chain uses TRBV7-3 and TRBJ1-4, with 7 bases lining up with TRBD1. The length of the CDR3 is 15 residues. Germline lookup yields CDR1 SGHTA and CDR2 FQGTGA. CDR3 sequence reads: CASSPGTATNEKLLF. CDR3 in DNA: TGTGCCAGCAGCCCTGGGACAGCAACTAATGAAAAACTGCTTTTT.

This clonotype was counted many times. The chain couples TRBV29-1 to TRBJ2-3; 12 bases line up with TRBD2. V gave up 3 bases and J gave up 3 bases; unmatched junction bases: 4. The germline gives CDR1 SQVTM, CDR2 ANQGSEA. CDR3 length: 15 amino acids. The CDR3 spells CSVEGLAGGTDTQYF. The CDR3, as DNA: TGCAGCGTTGAGGGTCTAGCGGGAGGGACAGATACGCAGTATTTT.

About this clonotype: One end of the junction is discordant with germline, which a read error may explain. The J gene is TRBJ2-5, the V gene TRBV7-4; TRBD2 matches 7 bases. The J call may be incorrect, as the DNA end agrees better with TRBJ2-7. CDR1 and CDR2 (germline): SGHVT, SQSDAQ. This CDR3 is built from 16 residues. CDR3: CASSQVGGRDPYEQYF. The CDR3 coding sequence is TGCGCCAGCAGCCAAGTGGGCGGGAGAGACCCTTACGAGCAGTACTTC.

Notes on this clonotype: Its ends do not fully match the called genes, so a read error is possible. The chain carries TRBV2 and TRBJ1-6, with D possibly TRBD1 on 6 matching bases. The CDR3 has 15 residues. Germline V gene lookup returns CDR1 SNHLY and CDR2 FYNNEI. CDR3 residues: CAGSSTGMRNQPLHF. The CDR3 DNA follows: TGTGCCGGCAGTTCTACAGGGATGCGCAATCAGCCCCTCCACTTT.

This chain uses TRBV19 with TRBJ1-5; 7 bases map to TRBD2. The last part of the DNA fits TRBJ2-3 better; the J call may be wrong. From germline, CDR1 is LNHDA and CDR2 SQIVND (reference sequence). CDR3 size: 15 residues. CDR3 nucleotides: TGTGCCAGCCGGCGAGCGGGAAGAAGCACAGATACGCAGTATTTT. Protein: CASRRAGRSTDTQYF.

The J gene is TRBJ2-7, the V gene TRBV5-1; 7 bases match TRBD1. The V gene's germline CDR1 is SGHRS and CDR2 YFSETQ. The ends lost 4 bases at V and 9 bases at J; junction bases unmatched: 10. CDR3 length: 13 residues. The CDR3 region is CASSLQTGRGQYF. The CDR3 DNA is TGCGCCAGCAGCCTACAGACAGGGAGAGGGCAGTACTTC.

This chain connects TRBV20-1 to TRBJ2-7; D is possibly TRBD2 (6 bases). The CDR3 has 12 amino acids. Germline assignment: CDR1 DFQATT and CDR2 SNEGSKA (reference sequence). V lost 6 bases to trimming and J lost 3 bases, with 12 bases between them. CDR3 coding DNA: TGCAGTGCGCGGGGCCACCGCTACGAGCAGTACTTC. Its protein is CSARGHRYEQYF.

In this sample, this clonotype turned up many times. This sequence joins TRBV5-1 and TRBJ2-7; TRBD2 aligns across 13 bases. With 4 bases clipped from V and 2 bases from J, the junction kept 6 bases outside the gene matches. CDR3 length equals 16 residues. Germline V gives CDR1 SGHRS, CDR2 YFSETQ. CDR3 bases: TGCGCCAGCAGCACCATACTAGCGGGAGGGACCTACGAGCAGTACTTC. It translates to CASSTILAGGTYEQYF.

This clonotype was observed a handful of times. This chain joins TRBV25-1 and TRBJ2-2, with 8 positions matching TRBD2. With V trimmed by 3 bases and J by 5 bases, 5 bases remained unmatched. This CDR3 contains 15 residues. Germline CDR1 is MGHDK and CDR2 is SYGVNS. The CDR3 loop reads CASSEREVATGELFF. The CDR3 bases are TGTGCCAGCAGTGAGCGGGAGGTCGCTACCGGGGAGCTGTTTTTT.

This clonotype appeared many times. The chain employs TRBV20-1 and TRBJ2-7, with TRBD2 matching over 9 bases. CDR1 is DFQATT, CDR2 SNEGSKA, per germline (reference sequence). The CDR3 length is 15 residues. V shed 3 bases, J shed 0 bases, and the junction held 6 bases outside the gene matches. As DNA, the CDR3 is TGCAGTGCTAGCGGGGGCGGGAGGGTCTCCTACGAGCAGTACTTC. Amino acids: CSASGGGRVSYEQYF.

This clonotype was detected many times. CDR3 in amino acids: CSARGTGQGENMNTEAFF. CDR3 DNA: TGCAGTGCTAGAGGGACGGGACAGGGTGAAAACATGAACACTGAAGCTTTCTTT. The V and J genes are TRBV20-1 and TRBJ1-1, with 9 bases matching TRBD1. This CDR3 comprises 18 residues. From germline, CDR1 is DFQATT and CDR2 SNEGSKA (reference sequence). Unmatched junction bases numbered 12, after V lost 1 base and J lost 0 bases.

The gene calls are TRBV7-2 and TRBJ2-7, with TRBD2 as a possible D gene (6 bases). CDR3 size: 17 residues. CDR1 and CDR2 from the germline V gene are SGHTA and FQGNSA. Trimming cost V 2 bases and J 5 bases, with 22 bases left between them. The CDR3 DNA follows: TGTGCCAGCAGCTTAAGCTGGGAGCAGGAGGGTATCCACGAGCAGTACTTC. Translated, it gives CASSLSWEQEGIHEQYF.

This clonotype was seen ten or more times. This chain links TRBV7-2 with TRBJ1-2, with 8 bases aligning to TRBD1. The J segment lost 4 bases and the V segment lost 5 bases, leaving 9 bases of the junction unmatched. The length of the CDR3 is 15 residues. Germline assignment: CDR1 SGHTA and CDR2 FQGNSA. The CDR3 DNA is TGTGCCAGCAGCCCACTCAGGGGGCCTGGCTATGGCTACACCTTC. This encodes CASSPLRGPGYGYTF.

This clonotype came up many times. The gene calls are TRBV9 and TRBJ1-1; D is perhaps TRBD1 (5 bases). The V and J ends lost 4 bases and 3 bases respectively, with 16 bases between them. This CDR3 is 15 amino acids long. Germline CDR1 SGDLS, CDR2 YYNGEE. CDR3 sequence: CASSRGWGWDTEAFF. The CDR3 region has the DNA TGTGCCAGCAGCAGAGGGTGGGGGTGGGACACTGAAGCTTTCTTT.